A single sample is the source of the 5 T cell receptor beta chains below, sequenced in a study of cytomegalovirus exposure and HLA in healthy donors (dated by TCRdb to 2015 to 2018). The protocol used for the library was the immunoSEQ multiplex PCR assay. The multiplex PCR relied on a mix of 60 forward primers for TCR Vbeta segments and 13 reverse primers for TCR Jbeta segments. TCRdb obtained this table from immuneACCESS and retained in-frame rearrangements with V and J assigned. These tables miss some clones; where compared with another copy, unresolved V genes account for less than half of the shortfall, and the remainder is unexplained. The sample table shows a few hundred thousand clones, and roughly 80% are seen once. The top ten constitute 15% to 17% of the sample. Source material: PBMCs. The receptors were sampled from a man aged 35 to 55 in good health and CMV-seronegative.

The chain carries TRBV10-2 and TRBJ2-1, with D possibly matching TRBD2 (5 bases). The germline V gene has CDR1 WSHSY and CDR2 SAAADI. Between the trimmed V and J ends, which lost 4 bases and 3 bases, there was a span of 13 bases. This CDR3 spans 15 amino acids. The chain's CDR3 is CASSASGFYYNEQFF. Here the CDR3 DNA reads TGCGCCAGCAGTGCCAGCGGATTTTACTACAATGAGCAGTTCTTC.

V usage is TRBV6-6 and J usage is TRBJ1-5, with unresolved D. CDR3 length: 13 amino acids. The V and J ends lost 2 bases and 9 bases respectively, with 11 bases between them. Germline V gives CDR1 MNHNY, CDR2 SVGAGI (reference sequence). DNA of the CDR3: TGTGCCAGCAGTTACATCCCTGAGCGGCCCCAGCATTTT. Translation: CASSYIPERPQHF.

The V gene is TRBV10-3, the J gene TRBJ2-2; the D gene is possibly TRBD1 (5 bases). V was cut by 3 bases and J by 2 bases, with 16 bases left in between. Per germline, CDR1 ENHRY and CDR2 SYGVKD. The CDR3 consists of 17 residues. CDR3 DNA sequence: TGTGCCATCAGTGAAAGAACGGCAGGGCCTAACACCGGGGAGCTGTTTTTT. This translates into CAISERTAGPNTGELFF.

The chain links TRBV6-5 to TRBJ2-3; TRBD2 matches 8 bases. The V and J ends lost 0 bases and 5 bases, in that order; junction bases with no gene match: 4. CDR1 is MNHEY and CDR2 is SVGAGI in the germline V gene. The CDR3 extends over 15 amino acids. This chain's CDR3 is CASSYSGLVGDTQYF. As DNA, the CDR3 is TGTGCCAGCAGTTACTCGGGACTAGTAGGAGATACGCAGTATTTT.

This clone was recorded a few times. J is TRBJ2-2 and V is TRBV10-3; maybe TRBD2 (6 bases). The CDR3 is made up of 17 amino acids. Germline assignment: CDR1 ENHRY and CDR2 SYGVKD. V lost 4 bases and J lost 4, with 19 bases in between. This CDR3 reads CAISADYSGIGTGELFF. CDR3 coding DNA: TGTGCCATCAGTGCGGACTACAGTGGGATTGGCACCGGGGAGCTGTTTTTT.